The TCR beta chain under discussion was sequenced for a study of blood T cell repertoires in COVID-19. Study information: The samples span acute and convalescent COVID-19 from the United States, Italy and Spain.

Authors' processing steps: How many nucleated cells were present was estimated from reference gene primer amplification. The table came from immunoSEQ multiplex PCR; TCRdb's copy has only in-frame clones and leaves some out. V and J calls and clone size follow that table, whereas D and trimming were derived from the DNA. The table has around 370,000 clones, 87% seen once. This clone occurred once. Germline CDR1 SNHLY, CDR2 FYNNEI. Trimming removed 2 bases at V and 2 bases at J, with 3 bases between. This CDR3 region has 12 residues. The chain is built from TRBV2 and TRBJ1-2; D remains unclear. This TCR was recovered from a woman aged 50 to 60 with COVID-19, enrolled during active disease. The sequenced material came from peripheral blood. CDR3 sequence reads: CASSELNYGYTF. CDR3 nucleotide sequence: TGTGCCAGCAGTGAACTCAACTATGGCTACACCTTC. The variable domain in full, completed from reference TRBV2 and TRBJ1-2, reads EPEVTQTPSHQVTQMGQEVILRCVPISNHLYFYWYRQILGQKVEFLVSFYNNEISEKSEIFDDQFSVERPDGSNFTLKIRSTKLEDSAMYFCASSELNYGYTFGSGTRLTVV.